What follows are 23 T cell receptor beta chains derived from one specimen sequenced in a study of OX40 agonist ivuxolimab in advanced cancers. Clones were read by immunoSEQ multiplex PCR, and TCRdb kept only the in-frame ones, dropping some. The sample has roughly 45,000 clones; 60% to 80% are singletons. Sample: CD4+ or CD8+ T cells sorted from blood, taken in a trial of the OX40 agonist ivuxolimab. Receptors originate from an adult with an advanced solid tumor such as melanoma, head and neck, liver or kidney cancer.

This clone was observed a few times. The CDR3 DNA reads as TGTGCCTGGAGTGCCGGGACAGGGAATTTAGCTTTCTTT. Its translation is CAWSAGTGNLAFF. The chain has TRBV30 and TRBJ1-1; 9 bases line up with TRBD1. This CDR3 has 13 amino acids. The trim removed 1 base at V and 10 bases at J, leaving 7 bases unmatched. Germline V lookup: CDR1 GTSNPN, CDR2 SVGIG (reference sequence).

The chain links TRBV7-2 to TRBJ2-7; 7 bases align to TRBD1. This CDR3 is 15 amino acids long. V dropped 5 bases and J dropped 2; count of bases not matched to a gene: 9. The germline CDR1 and CDR2 sequences are SGHTA and FQGNSA. The CDR3 bases are TGTGCCAGCAGCCCGGGGACAGACCAAACCTACGAGCAGTACTTC. Residues: CASSPGTDQTYEQYF.

This chain connects TRBV18 to TRBJ2-2, with TRBD2 identical over 9 bases. The CDR3 is 17 residues long. Germline lookup yields CDR1 KGHSH and CDR2 LQKENI. Trimming at V came to 2 bases and at J to 7 bases, leaving 11 bases not matched to a gene. CDR3 bases: TGTGCCAGCTCACCAAAAATTTTCTTAGCGGGAGACGGGGAGCTGTTTTTT. Amino acids: CASSPKIFLAGDGELFF.

The J gene is TRBJ2-7, the V gene TRBV7-9; D gene uncertain. In germline, CDR1 is SEHNR, CDR2 FQNEAQ (reference sequence). This CDR3 region has 13 residues. The germline V and J ends were trimmed by 5 bases and 3 bases, with 11 bases remaining between them. The CDR3 coding sequence is TGTGCCAGCAGCCTGAGTCCGGGCTACGAGCAGTACTTC. Its translation: CASSLSPGYEQYF. The full variable domain, completed using reference TRBV7-9 and TRBJ2-7, is DTGVSQNPRHKITKRGQNVTFRCDPISEHNRLYWYRQTLGQGPEFLTYFQNEAQLEKSRLLSDRFSAERPKGSFSTLEIQRTEQGDSAMYLCASSLSPGYEQYFGPGTRLTVT.

This chain connects TRBV6-1 to TRBJ1-6; D gene unclear. The CDR3 sequence is 15 residues long. Germline loops: CDR1 MNHNS, CDR2 SASEGT. Trimming took off 2 bases at V and 5 bases at J, with 10 bases between the two ends. CDR3 bases: TGTGCCAGCAGTGAAATTCTTGTCAATAATTCACCCCTCCACTTT. It is translated as CASSEILVNNSPLHF.

The chain joins TRBV4-1 to TRBJ2-1; 8 bases are shared with TRBD2. The CDR3 has 17 residues. Germline CDR1 is MGHRA and CDR2 is YSYEKL. J gave up 3 bases and V 2 bases, and 9 bases lay outside the gene matches. The CDR3 DNA reads as TGCGCCAGCAGCCAATTCGGTAGCGGGATCTACTACAATGAGCAGTTCTTC. Its protein product is CASSQFGSGIYYNEQFF.

The CDR3 coding sequence is TGTGCCAGCTCACCACTTTACGGGAGCTCCTACAATGAGCAGTTCTTC. Translation: CASSPLYGSSYNEQFF. V gene TRBV18 combines with J gene TRBJ2-1, with D tentatively TRBD2 (6 bases). V shed 1 base and J shed 0 bases, with 10 bases lying between them. The CDR3 spans 16 residues. CDR1 KGHSH and CDR2 LQKENI come from the germline V gene.

The chain combines TRBV9 with TRBJ2-3, with D unclear. The V and J ends lost 0 bases and 4 bases respectively, with 15 bases between them. The CDR3 contains 16 residues. Germline V CDR1 and CDR2: SGDLS, YYNGEE. CDR3 loop: CASSVVSHRSADTQYF. As DNA, the CDR3 is TGTGCCAGCAGCGTAGTGAGCCACCGAAGTGCAGATACGCAGTATTTT.

This sequence joins TRBV5-6 and TRBJ1-4; D unclear. The germline V gene has CDR1 SGHDT and CDR2 YYEEEE. The V end was cut by 0 bases, the J end by 2 bases, with 8 bases between. The CDR3 runs to 15 residues. In DNA form, the CDR3 reads TGTGCCAGCAGCTTGGTGGGCAGGACTAATGAAAAACTGTTTTTT. Its protein is CASSLVGRTNEKLFF.

This clone appeared once. V usage is TRBV19 and J usage is TRBJ2-7; no definite D call. The CDR3 spans 14 residues. With 6 bases removed from V and 2 bases from J, the gap between germline ends came to 14 bases. Germline lookup yields CDR1 LNHDA and CDR2 SQIVND (reference sequence). The CDR3 spells CASSPTGRAYEQYF. CDR3 DNA sequence: TGTGCCAGTAGCCCGACGGGCAGAGCCTACGAGCAGTACTTC.

Only a few counts were recorded for this clone. This chain connects TRBV13 to TRBJ1-1, with D possibly matching TRBD1 (5 bases). Germline V gene lookup returns CDR1 PRHDT and CDR2 FYEKMQ (reference sequence). V was trimmed by 3 bases and J by 3 bases, leaving 8 bases between them. The CDR3 loop spans 13 amino acids. CDR3 nucleotide sequence: TGTGCCAGCAGCTTCCTAGGGGACACTGAAGCTTTCTTT. Amino acid sequence: CASSFLGDTEAFF. Combining the CDR3 with reference TRBV13 and TRBJ1-1 gives the whole variable domain AAGVIQSPRHLIKEKRETATLKCYPIPRHDTVYWYQQGPGQDPQFLISFYEKMQSDKGSIPDRFSAQQFSDYHSELNMSSLELGDSALYFCASSFLGDTEAFFGQGTRLTVV.

The J gene is TRBJ1-1, the V gene TRBV15; D may be TRBD1 (5 bases). This CDR3 contains 15 residues. The ends were cut back, 0 bases at V and 5 bases at J, with 13 bases in the middle. CDR1 and CDR2 (germline): LNHNV, YYDKDF (reference sequence). Here the CDR3 reads CATSRDTDIRTEAFF. CDR3 coding DNA: TGTGCCACCAGCAGAGATACGGACATTCGGACTGAAGCTTTCTTT.

The chain joins TRBV7-2 to TRBJ1-6; D not resolved. CDR1 SGHTA and CDR2 FQGNSA come from the germline V gene. The CDR3 runs to 15 residues. V shed 4 bases and J shed 4 bases, with 11 bases lying between them. The CDR3 loop reads CASSSSLGYNSPLHF. Here the CDR3 DNA reads TGTGCCAGCAGCTCGAGTCTGGGGTATAATTCACCCCTCCACTTT.

V and J are TRBV19 and TRBJ1-5; D uncertain. Per germline, CDR1 LNHDA and CDR2 SQIVND (reference sequence). The CDR3 length is 12 residues. V was trimmed by 7 bases and J by 6 bases, leaving 10 bases between them. The CDR3 loop reads CASTNWGQPQHF. For the CDR3, the DNA is TGTGCCAGTACTAATTGGGGTCAGCCCCAGCATTTT.

As to this clone: The same CDR3 is also encoded by other DNA sequences in this sample. V gene TRBV7-2 combines with J gene TRBJ1-1; possible D gene TRBD1, 5 bases. CDR1 is SGHTA, CDR2 FQGNSA, per germline. The CDR3 runs to 14 residues. Trimming stripped 2 bases from V and 5 bases from J, with 12 bases between. The CDR3 loop is CASSLSPGETEAFF. The CDR3 coding sequence is TGTGCCAGCAGCTTAAGTCCGGGGGAGACTGAAGCTTTCTTT.

The CDR3 bases are TGTGCCAGCAGCTCGGGAGACCGCGAAGATACGCAGTATTTT. This gives the protein CASSSGDREDTQYF. The chain has TRBV6-5 and TRBJ2-3; TRBD2 might be the D (6 bases). CDR1 and CDR2 from the germline V gene are MNHEY and SVGAGI. The CDR3 totals 14 residues. The ends were cut back, 6 bases at V and 5 bases at J, with 15 bases in the middle.

Only one count was recorded for this clone. The chain couples TRBV6-1 to TRBJ2-7; TRBD1 agrees at 7 bases. Trimming at V came to 6 bases and at J to 2 bases, leaving 10 bases not matched to a gene. This CDR3 is 15 amino acids long. Germline CDR1 reads MNHNS; CDR2 reads SASEGT. CDR3 loop: CASRRDRQGTYEQYF. The CDR3, as DNA: TGTGCCAGCAGGAGGGACCGACAGGGTACCTACGAGCAGTACTTC.

The chain carries TRBV29-1 and TRBJ2-6; D gene ambiguous. Trimming removed 3 bases at V and 0 bases at J, with 6 bases between. This CDR3 spans 14 amino acids. From germline, CDR1 is SQVTM and CDR2 ANQGSEA. The CDR3 DNA follows: TGCAGCGTTGACAGCAGCTCTGGGGCCAACGTCCTGACTTTC. Its translation is CSVDSSSGANVLTF.

The V and J genes are TRBV6-5 and TRBJ1-1, with D possibly TRBD1 on 6 matching bases. The V gene's germline CDR1 is MNHEY and CDR2 SVGAGI. Deletions cut 9 bases from V and 4 bases from J, with 15 bases between. The CDR3 runs to 13 residues. The CDR3 loop reads CASTGLGGTEAFF. The CDR3 bases are TGTGCCAGTACAGGGCTAGGAGGCACTGAAGCTTTCTTT.

This rearrangement joins TRBV5-1 to TRBJ1-2; unclear D gene. The CDR3 contains 13 residues. The ends were cut back, 5 bases at V and 8 bases at J, with 16 bases in the middle. Germline V gene data show CDR1 as SGHRS and CDR2 as YFSETQ. In nucleotides, the CDR3 is TGCGCCAGCAGTGGCAGCCCCTCAGAGGGCTACACCTTC. Translation gives CASSGSPSEGYTF.

The chain is built from TRBV18 and TRBJ2-1, with 11 bases that match TRBD2. This CDR3 region has 15 residues. Germline CDR1 and CDR2: KGHSH and LQKENI. With 6 bases clipped from V and 7 bases from J, the junction kept 8 bases outside the gene matches. CDR3 in DNA: TGTGCCAGCTCTCTTACTAGCGGGAGAAGAAATGAGCAGTTCTTC. This sequence encodes CASSLTSGRRNEQFF.

The chain carries TRBV6-6 and TRBJ2-7; a weak D match, TRBD2 (7 bases). This CDR3 comprises 14 residues. Germline CDR1 and CDR2: MNHNY and SVGAGI (reference sequence). Trimming took 6 bases from V and 4 from J, leaving 16 bases between them. CDR3 nucleotide sequence: TGTGCCAGCAGCGGGAGGACAGACTTTTACGAGCAGTACTTC. Translated: CASSGRTDFYEQYF.

The chain links TRBV7-8 to TRBJ1-3, with D unresolved. There are 16 residues in the CDR3. The germline V and J ends were trimmed by 5 bases and 0 bases, with 14 bases remaining between them. CDR1 SGHVS and CDR2 FQNEAQ come from the germline V gene. CDR3 region: CASSPPPGGSGNTIYF. The CDR3 coding sequence is TGTGCCAGCAGCCCCCCCCCGGGAGGCTCTGGAAACACCATATATTTT.